This T cell receptor (beta chain) stems from a study of cytomegalovirus exposure and HLA in healthy donors. Study-wide points: The authors judged a highly shared variant cluster likely a sequencing artifact. According to reports, the classifier identified cytomegalovirus status with high specificity and sensitivity.

It was with 60 Vbeta and 13 Jbeta primers that the PCR ran. Clones were sequenced by immunoSEQ multiplex PCR, and TCRdb holds only the in-frame ones, with some missing. Here the sample spans fewer than 200,000 clones, 75% to 85% being singletons. About this clone itself: Its antigen is not identified.

The CDR3 length is 13 residues. Trimming removed 3 bases from V and 2 bases from J, with 7 bases in between. Germline CDR1 reads SGDLS; CDR2 reads YYNGEE. The rearrangement links TRBV9 to TRBJ2-3; D not certain. The material sequenced was PBMCs. This receptor was obtained from a woman aged 25 to 39 in good health and CMV-seropositive. CDR3 loop: CASSGLPTDTQYF. CDR3 DNA sequence: TGTGCCAGCAGCGGACTGCCCACAGATACGCAGTATTTT.